The rows below give T cell receptor beta chains drawn from one sample of a study of blood T cell repertoires in COVID-19. Sequencing was performed with immunoSEQ multiplex PCR; in TCRdb, only in-frame clones are kept and a portion is missing. The table shows fewer than 500,000 clones, with roughly nine tenths occurring only once. Sequences were obtained from PBMCs or T cells enriched from blood (not recorded which). Every receptor here comes from a woman aged 18-29 years who had recovered from COVID-19. CDR3s include the opening cysteine and the closing phenylalanine or tryptophan. The order of the fields is clone size, D gene, V gene, J gene, CDR3 DNA, CDR3 protein. D genes are given only for firm matches. Not all rows give a size; the values are once, few, many and, for expanded clones, a class.

size: once; D: TRBD2; V: TRBV19; J: TRBJ2-5; DNA: TGTGCCAGTACCCCGGGGGGACGCGAAGGGGAGACCCAGTACTTC; CDR3: CASTPGGREGETQYF
size: few; D: TRBD2; V: TRBV4-1; J: TRBJ2-1; DNA: TGCGCCAGCAGCCAAGATAGGACTAGCGGAGCCTTCTACAATGAGCAGTTCTTC; CDR3: CASSQDRTSGAFYNEQFF
size: few; D: TRBD1; V: TRBV30; J: TRBJ1-3; DNA: TGTGCCTGGATCCTCCGGGACAGATCTCCCACCATATATTTT; CDR3: CAWILRDRSPTIYF
size: -; D: -; V: TRBV2; J: TRBJ1-6; DNA: TGTGCCAGCAGTCAGGGTCGGAATTCACCCCTCCACTTT; CDR3: CASSQGRNSPLHF
size: -; D: TRBD2; V: TRBV5-6; J: TRBJ2-6; DNA: TGTGCCAGCAGCTTCCCTAGCGGTCTTTCCTCTGGGGCCAACGTCCTGACTTTC; CDR3: CASSFPSGLSSGANVLTF
size: -; D: -; V: TRBV4-1; J: TRBJ1-5; DNA: TGCGCCAGCACCCCAGGGATAGAGTGGAATCAGCCCCAGCATTTT; CDR3: CASTPGIEWNQPQHF
size: -; D: -; V: TRBV30; J: TRBJ2-3; DNA: TGTGCCTGGTTATTCACAGATACGCAGTATTTT; CDR3: CAWLFTDTQYF
size: -; D: -; V: TRBV5-5; J: TRBJ1-5; DNA: TGTGCCAAGGGACTGGACGTTTATTTT; CDR3: CAKGLDVYF
size: -; D: TRBD1; V: TRBV28; J: TRBJ1-5; DNA: TGTGCCAGCAGTGAGGGACAGGGGTACAATCAGCCCCAGCATTTT; CDR3: CASSEGQGYNQPQHF
size: -; D: -; V: TRBV21-1; J: TRBJ2-7; DNA: TGTGCCAGCAGCGCGTCCTACGAGCAGTACTTC; CDR3: CASSASYEQYF
size: -; D: -; V: TRBV29-1; J: TRBJ2-7; DNA: TGCAGCGTTGAAGTGGGGCTGGGCCTCTCCTACGAGCAGTACTTC; CDR3: CSVEVGLGLSYEQYF
size: -; D: -; V: TRBV11-3; J: TRBJ1-1; DNA: TGTGCCAGCAGTCACGGTGCCATGAACACTGAAGCTTTCTTT; CDR3: CASSHGAMNTEAFF
size: once; D: -; V: TRBV7-8; J: TRBJ2-5; DNA: TGTGCCAGCAGCACAGGGTTCCAAGAGACCCAGTACTTC; CDR3: CASSTGFQETQYF
size: -; D: -; V: TRBV27; J: TRBJ2-7; DNA: TGTGCCAGCAGTTTATCGGCGCGGAGCTACGAGCAGTACTTC; CDR3: CASSLSARSYEQYF
size: few; D: TRBD2; V: TRBV3-1/TRBV3-2; J: TRBJ2-2; DNA: TGTGCCAGCAGAGGACTAGCGGGGACGAACACCGGGGAGCTGTTTTTT; CDR3: CASRGLAGTNTGELFF
size: -; D: -; V: TRBV28; J: TRBJ2-7; DNA: TGTGCCAGCAGTTTGGCAGGGTACGAGCAGTACTTC; CDR3: CASSLAGYEQYF
size: -; D: TRBD1; V: TRBV28; J: TRBJ2-7; DNA: TGTGCCAGCAGTACGGGACAGGGGGCCCTCTACGAGCAGTACTTC; CDR3: CASSTGQGALYEQYF
size: once; D: TRBD1; V: TRBV28; J: TRBJ1-6; DNA: TGTGCCGGCCAGACCGGGACAGGTAATTCACCCCTCCACTTT; CDR3: CAGQTGTGNSPLHF
size: -; D: -; V: TRBV24-1; J: TRBJ1-5; DNA: TGTGCCACCAGTGATATTTCGAGTTATCAGCCCCAGCATTTT; CDR3: CATSDISSYQPQHF
size: -; D: -; V: TRBV12-5; J: TRBJ1-2; DNA: TGTGCTAGTGGTTTGCCCCGGGGGGAGGCTAGCAATGGCTACACCTTC; CDR3: CASGLPRGEASNGYTF
size: -; D: -; V: TRBV30; J: TRBJ1-2; DNA: TGTGCCTGGAGTGTACAAACAGACAACTATGGCTACACCTTC; CDR3: CAWSVQTDNYGYTF
size: -; D: -; V: TRBV28; J: TRBJ2-7; DNA: TGTGCCAGCAGGCCAGGAGGCACTTCCTACGAGCAGTACTTC; CDR3: CASRPGGTSYEQYF
size: once; D: TRBD1; V: TRBV11-2; J: TRBJ2-7; DNA: TGTGCCAGCAGCTGGGTGGAAGGGACAGGGAGCCACGAGCAGTACTTC; CDR3: CASSWVEGTGSHEQYF
size: -; D: TRBD1; V: TRBV11-2; J: TRBJ2-2; DNA: TGTGCCAGCAGCTTAGGAACCGGGACAGGCACCGGGGAGCTGTTTTTT; CDR3: CASSLGTGTGTGELFF
size: -; D: -; V: TRBV2; J: TRBJ2-3; DNA: TGTGCCAGCAGTGATCCGGGACTTAGGGGCACAGATACGCAGTATTTT; CDR3: CASSDPGLRGTDTQYF
size: -; D: -; V: TRBV7-9; J: TRBJ1-5; DNA: TGTGCCAGCAGCTTAGATGGGCAGGGAAATCAGCCCCAGCATTTT; CDR3: CASSLDGQGNQPQHF
size: -; D: TRBD1; V: TRBV4-1; J: TRBJ1-1; DNA: TGCGCCAGCAGCCAAGGGAAGGTGGGACAGGGGGTCCGGAACACTGAAGCTTTCTTT; CDR3: CASSQGKVGQGVRNTEAFF
size: -; D: TRBD2; V: TRBV6-5; J: TRBJ2-3; DNA: TGTGCCAGCAGTACTGTAGCGGGCGGCACAGATACGCAGTATTTT; CDR3: CASSTVAGGTDTQYF
size: -; D: -; V: TRBV7-2; J: TRBJ1-1; DNA: TGTGCCAGCAGCTTAAGGAGTAACACTGAAGCTTTCTTT; CDR3: CASSLRSNTEAFF
size: -; D: -; V: TRBV2; J: TRBJ2-1; DNA: TGTGCCAGCAGTAACCGAGTTACACCTAGCTCCTACAATGAGCAGTTCTTC; CDR3: CASSNRVTPSSYNEQFF
size: -; D: -; V: TRBV12-5; J: TRBJ2-6; DNA: TGTGCTAGTGGTTCCATCGTACACTCTGGGGCCAACGTCCTGACTTTC; CDR3: CASGSIVHSGANVLTF
size: -; D: TRBD1; V: TRBV19; J: TRBJ1-2; DNA: TGTGCCAGTAACGCCGACAGGGTGGGTGGCTACACCTTC; CDR3: CASNADRVGGYTF